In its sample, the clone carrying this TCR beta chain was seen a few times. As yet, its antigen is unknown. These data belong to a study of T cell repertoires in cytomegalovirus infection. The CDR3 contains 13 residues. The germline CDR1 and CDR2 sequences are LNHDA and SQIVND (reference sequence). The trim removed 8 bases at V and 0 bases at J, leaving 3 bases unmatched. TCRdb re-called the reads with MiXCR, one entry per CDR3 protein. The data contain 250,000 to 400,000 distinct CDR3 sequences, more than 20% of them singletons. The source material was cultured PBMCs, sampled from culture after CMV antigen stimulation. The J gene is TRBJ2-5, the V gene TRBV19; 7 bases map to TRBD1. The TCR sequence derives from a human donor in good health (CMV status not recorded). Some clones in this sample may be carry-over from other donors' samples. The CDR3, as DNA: TGTGCCAGTGCGACAGGGTACCAAGAGACCCAGTACTTC. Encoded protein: CASATGYQETQYF.